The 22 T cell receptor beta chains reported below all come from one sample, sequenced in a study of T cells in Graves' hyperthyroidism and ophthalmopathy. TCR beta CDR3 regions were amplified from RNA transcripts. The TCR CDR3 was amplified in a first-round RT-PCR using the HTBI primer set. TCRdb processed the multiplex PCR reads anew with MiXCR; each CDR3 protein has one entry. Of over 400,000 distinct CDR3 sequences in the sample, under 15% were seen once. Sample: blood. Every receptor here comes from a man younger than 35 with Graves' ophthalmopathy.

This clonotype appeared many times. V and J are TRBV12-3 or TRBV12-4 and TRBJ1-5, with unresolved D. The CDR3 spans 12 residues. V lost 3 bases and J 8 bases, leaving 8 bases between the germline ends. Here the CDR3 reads CASSLPLEPQHF. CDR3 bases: TGTGCCAGCAGTTTGCCCCTTGAGCCCCAGCATTTT.

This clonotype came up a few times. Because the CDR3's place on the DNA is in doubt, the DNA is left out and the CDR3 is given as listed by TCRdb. The CDR3 sequence: CASSFGPGAGGTDTQYF. V gene TRBV13 combines with J gene TRBJ2-3; TRBD1, as called in the table, went unchecked against the DNA. A total of 17 residues make up the CDR3, ends included. Germline V lookup: CDR1 PRHDT, CDR2 FYEKMQ (reference sequence).

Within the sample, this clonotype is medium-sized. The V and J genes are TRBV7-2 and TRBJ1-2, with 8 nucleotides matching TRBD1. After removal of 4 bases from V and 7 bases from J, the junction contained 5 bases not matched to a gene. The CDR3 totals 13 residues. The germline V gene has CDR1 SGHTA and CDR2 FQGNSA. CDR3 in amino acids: CASSSGQGGGYTF. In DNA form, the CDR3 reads TGTGCCAGCAGCTCAGGACAGGGAGGTGGCTACACCTTC.

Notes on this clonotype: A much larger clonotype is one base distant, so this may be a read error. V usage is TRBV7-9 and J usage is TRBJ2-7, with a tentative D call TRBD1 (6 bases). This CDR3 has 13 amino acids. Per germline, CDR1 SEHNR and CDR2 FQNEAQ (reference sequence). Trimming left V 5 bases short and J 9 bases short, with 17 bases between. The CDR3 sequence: CASSTATGRRQYF. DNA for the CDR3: TGTGCCAGCAGCACAGCCACAGGGAGAAGGCAGTACTTC.

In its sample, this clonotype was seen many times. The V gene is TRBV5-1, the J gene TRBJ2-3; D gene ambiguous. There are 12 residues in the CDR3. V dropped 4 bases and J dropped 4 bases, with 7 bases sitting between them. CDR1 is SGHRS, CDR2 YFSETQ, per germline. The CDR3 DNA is TGCGCCAGCAGCCAACTCGCAGATACGCAGTATTTT. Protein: CASSQLADTQYF. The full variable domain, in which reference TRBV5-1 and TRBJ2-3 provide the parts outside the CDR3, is KAGVTQTPRYLIKTRGQQVTLSCSPISGHRSVSWYQQTPGQGLQFLFEYFSETQRNKGNFPGRFSGRQFSNSRSEMNVSTLELGDSALYLCASSQLADTQYFGPGTRLTVL.

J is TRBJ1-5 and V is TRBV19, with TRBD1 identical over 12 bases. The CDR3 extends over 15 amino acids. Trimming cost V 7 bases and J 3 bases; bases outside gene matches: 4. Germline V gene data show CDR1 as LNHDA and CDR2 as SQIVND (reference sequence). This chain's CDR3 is CASKGQGASNQPQHF. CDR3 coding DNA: TGTGCCAGTAAGGGACAGGGGGCCTCCAATCAGCCCCAGCATTTT.

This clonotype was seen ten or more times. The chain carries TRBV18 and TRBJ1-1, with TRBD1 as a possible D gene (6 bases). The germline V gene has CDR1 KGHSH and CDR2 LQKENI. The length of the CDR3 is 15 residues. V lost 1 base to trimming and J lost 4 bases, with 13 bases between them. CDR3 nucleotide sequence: TGTGCCAGCTCACCACGATGGGGGCTCGGCACTGAAGCTTTCTTT. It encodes CASSPRWGLGTEAFF.

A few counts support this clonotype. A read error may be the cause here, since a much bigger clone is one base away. The CDR3 DNA reads TGCGCCAGCAGCTCCCGTCCGGGACTAGCGGCCGGGGAGCAGTACTTC. It is translated as CASSSRPGLAAGEQYF. The J gene is TRBJ2-7, the V gene TRBV5-1; 11 positions agree with TRBD2. Trimming removed 3 bases from V and 7 bases from J; junction bases left unmatched: 12. Germline CDR1 and CDR2: SGHRS and YFSETQ. CDR3 size: 16 residues.

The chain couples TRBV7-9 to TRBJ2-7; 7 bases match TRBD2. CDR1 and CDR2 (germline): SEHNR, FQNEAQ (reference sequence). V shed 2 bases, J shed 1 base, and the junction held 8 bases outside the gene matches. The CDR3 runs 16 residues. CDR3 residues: CASSLFSSGVSYEQYF. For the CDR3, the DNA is TGTGCCAGCAGCTTATTTTCCAGCGGGGTATCCTACGAGCAGTACTTC.

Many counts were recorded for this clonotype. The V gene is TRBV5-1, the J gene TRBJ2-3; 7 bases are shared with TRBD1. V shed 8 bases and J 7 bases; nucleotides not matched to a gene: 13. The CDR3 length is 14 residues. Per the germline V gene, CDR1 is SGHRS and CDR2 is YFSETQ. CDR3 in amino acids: CASIRDSTQNTQYF. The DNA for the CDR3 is TGCGCCAGTATCCGGGACAGCACACAAAATACGCAGTATTTT. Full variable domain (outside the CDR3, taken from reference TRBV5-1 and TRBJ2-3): KAGVTQTPRYLIKTRGQQVTLSCSPISGHRSVSWYQQTPGQGLQFLFEYFSETQRNKGNFPGRFSGRQFSNSRSEMNVSTLELGDSALYLCASIRDSTQNTQYFGPGTRLTVL.

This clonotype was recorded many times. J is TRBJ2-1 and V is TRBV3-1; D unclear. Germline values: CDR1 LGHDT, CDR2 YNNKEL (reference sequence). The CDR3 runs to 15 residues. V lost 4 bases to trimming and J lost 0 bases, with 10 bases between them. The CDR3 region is CASSRLVSSYNEQFF. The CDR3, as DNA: TGTGCCAGCAGCCGTCTAGTGAGCTCCTACAATGAGCAGTTCTTC.

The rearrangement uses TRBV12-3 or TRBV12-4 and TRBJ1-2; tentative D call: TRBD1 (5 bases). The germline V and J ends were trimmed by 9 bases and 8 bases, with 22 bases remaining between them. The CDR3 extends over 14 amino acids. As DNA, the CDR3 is TGTGCCAGTAGCACAGGCGCCCATCGTGAGGGCTACACCTTC. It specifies CASSTGAHREGYTF.

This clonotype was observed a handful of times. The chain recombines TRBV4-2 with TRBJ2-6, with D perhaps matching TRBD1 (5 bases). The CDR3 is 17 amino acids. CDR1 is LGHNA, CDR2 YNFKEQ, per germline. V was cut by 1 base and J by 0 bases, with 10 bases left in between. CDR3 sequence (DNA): TGTGCCAGCAGCCAAGTGGCCCAGGGCTCTGGGGCCAACGTCCTGACTTTC. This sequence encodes CASSQVAQGSGANVLTF.

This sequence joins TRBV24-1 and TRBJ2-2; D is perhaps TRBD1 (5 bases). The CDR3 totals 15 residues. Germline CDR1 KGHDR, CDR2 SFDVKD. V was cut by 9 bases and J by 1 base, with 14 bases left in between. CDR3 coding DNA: TGTGCCACCTCAGGCAGGGCCGAGAACACCGGGGAGCTGTTTTTT. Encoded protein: CATSGRAENTGELFF.

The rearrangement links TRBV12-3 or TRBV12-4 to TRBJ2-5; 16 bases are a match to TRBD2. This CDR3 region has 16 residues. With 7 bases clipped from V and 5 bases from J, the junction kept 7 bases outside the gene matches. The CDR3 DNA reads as TGTGCCAGCACCCCGGGACTAGCGGGAGGGTCGGAGACCCAGTACTTC. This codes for CASTPGLAGGSETQYF.

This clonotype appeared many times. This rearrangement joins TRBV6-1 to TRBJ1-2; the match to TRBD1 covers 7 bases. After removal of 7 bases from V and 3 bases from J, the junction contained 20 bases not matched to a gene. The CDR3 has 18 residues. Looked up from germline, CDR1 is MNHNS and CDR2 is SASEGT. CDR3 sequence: CASTTGRGLANQYYGYTF. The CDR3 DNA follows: TGTGCCAGCACCACGGGAAGGGGGCTCGCTAACCAGTACTATGGCTACACCTTC.

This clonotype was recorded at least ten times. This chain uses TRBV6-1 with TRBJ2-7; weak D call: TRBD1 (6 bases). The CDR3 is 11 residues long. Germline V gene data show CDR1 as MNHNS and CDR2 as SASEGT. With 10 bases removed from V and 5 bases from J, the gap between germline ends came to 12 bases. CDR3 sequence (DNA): TGTGCCATACACAGGGTCAACGAGCAGTACTTC. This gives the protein CAIHRVNEQYF.

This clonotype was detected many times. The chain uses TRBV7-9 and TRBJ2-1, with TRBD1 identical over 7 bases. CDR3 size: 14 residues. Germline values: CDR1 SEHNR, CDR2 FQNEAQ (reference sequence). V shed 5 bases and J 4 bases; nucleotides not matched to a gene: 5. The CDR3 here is CASSVGQRYNEQFF. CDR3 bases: TGTGCCAGCAGCGTGGGACAGCGATACAATGAGCAGTTCTTC.

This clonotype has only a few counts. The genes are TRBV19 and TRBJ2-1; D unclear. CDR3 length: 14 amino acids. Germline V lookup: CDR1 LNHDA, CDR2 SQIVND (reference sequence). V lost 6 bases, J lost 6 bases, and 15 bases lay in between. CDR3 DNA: TGTGCCAGTAGCCCTTCCCACTCTAGCAATGAGCAGTTCTTC. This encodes CASSPSHSSNEQFF. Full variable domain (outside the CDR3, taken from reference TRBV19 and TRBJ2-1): DGGITQSPKYLFRKEGQNVTLSCEQNLNHDAMYWYRQDPGQGLRLIYYSQIVNDFQKGDIAEGYSVSREKKESFPLTVTSAQKNPTAFYLCASSPSHSSNEQFFGPGTRLTVL.

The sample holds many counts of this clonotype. Here the CDR3 reads CASSLRAVNTGELFF. CDR3 sequence (DNA): TGCGCCAGCAGCTTGAGAGCGGTGAACACCGGGGAGCTGTTTTTT. The gene calls are TRBV5-1 and TRBJ2-2; TRBD2 is a possible D gene (5 bases). The CDR3 is 15 amino acids. From germline, CDR1 is SGHRS and CDR2 YFSETQ. The V end was cut by 1 base, the J end by 1 base, with 8 bases between.

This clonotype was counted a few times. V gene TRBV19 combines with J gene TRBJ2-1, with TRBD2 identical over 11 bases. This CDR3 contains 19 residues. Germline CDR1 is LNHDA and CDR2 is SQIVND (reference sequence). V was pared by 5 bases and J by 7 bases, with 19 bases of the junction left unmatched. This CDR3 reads CASSPPPLTSGKLWNEQFF. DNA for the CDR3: TGTGCCAGTAGTCCCCCCCCCCTGACTAGCGGGAAATTATGGAATGAGCAGTTCTTC.

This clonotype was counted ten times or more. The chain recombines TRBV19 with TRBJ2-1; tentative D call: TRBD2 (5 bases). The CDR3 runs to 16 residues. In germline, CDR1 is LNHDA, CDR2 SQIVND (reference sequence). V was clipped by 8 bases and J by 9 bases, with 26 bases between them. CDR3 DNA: TGTGCCAGTGCCCCCTCTTGGGCTAGCCTCATCACTGAGCAGTTCTTC. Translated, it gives CASAPSWASLITEQFF.